A single sample is the source of the 30 T cell receptor beta chains below, sequenced in a study of regulatory T cells in long-lasting Graves disease. In building TCR beta libraries, iRepertoire HTBI primers were used together with Arm-PCR of CDR3 regions. TCRdb reprocessed the multiplex PCR reads with MiXCR, giving one entry per CDR3 protein. The table has 450,000 to 700,000 distinct CDR3 sequences, approximately 13% seen once. Time point denoted: newly diagnosed GD, antithyroid drugs for less than 3 months. The TCR library was prepared using RNA isolated from PBMCs. These same data were also listed under a study on T cells in Graves' hyperthyroidism and ophthalmopathy.

This specimen consisted of peripheral blood mononuclear cells (PBMCs), obtained at new diagnosis, from a patient treated with antithyroid drugs. These receptor sequences come from a man aged 30-40 years with Graves disease.

In this sample, this clonotype turned up a few times. The V gene is TRBV19, the J gene TRBJ2-7; D may be TRBD2 (5 bases). The germline CDR1 and CDR2 sequences are LNHDA and SQIVND (reference sequence). CDR3 length equals 14 residues. V lost 6 bases and J 2 bases, leaving 14 bases between the germline ends. The CDR3, as DNA: TGTGCCAGTAGGGGGAGAGACTCGCCCTACGAGCAGTACTTC. This translates into CASRGRDSPYEQYF.

With regard to this clonotype: A much larger clone lies one base from this, so it may be a read error. The rearrangement uses TRBV19 and TRBJ2-7, with TRBD2 matching over 9 bases. The germline V gene has CDR1 LNHDA and CDR2 SQIVND (reference sequence). Unmatched junction bases numbered 17, after V lost 7 bases and J lost 7 bases. The CDR3 is made up of 16 amino acids. Written as DNA, the CDR3 is TGTGCCAGTACTAAGGAACCCGCTAGCGGGGCCTGGGAGCAGTACTTC. This sequence encodes CASTKEPASGAWEQYF.

This clonotype has only a few counts. The chain joins TRBV2 to TRBJ2-7; 9 bases are shared with TRBD1. The ends lost 4 bases at V and 5 bases at J; junction bases unmatched: 6. From germline, CDR1 is SNHLY and CDR2 FYNNEI. The CDR3 runs 14 residues. The CDR3: CASSATGGRDEQYF. The CDR3 DNA reads as TGTGCCAGCAGTGCTACAGGGGGCCGGGACGAGCAGTACTTC.

This clonotype has ten or more counts. The rearrangement uses TRBV27 and TRBJ2-5, with TRBD1 as a possible D gene (5 bases). The CDR3 sequence is 14 residues long. CDR1 is MNHEY and CDR2 is SMNVEV in the germline V gene (reference sequence). V dropped 8 bases and J dropped 5 bases, with 18 bases sitting between them. The CDR3 region has the DNA TGTGCCAGCGGCTCTGCAGCCTCAGGGGAGACCCAGTACTTC. Translating it yields CASGSAASGETQYF.

This clonotype was observed at least ten times. The chain is built from TRBV6-1 and TRBJ2-7, with D perhaps TRBD2 (6 bases). Germline CDR1 is MNHNS and CDR2 is SASEGT. CDR3 length equals 12 residues. The ends were cut back, 8 bases at V and 4 bases at J, with 12 bases in the middle. This CDR3 reads CASASEGYEQYF. Here the CDR3 DNA reads TGTGCCAGCGCTTCGGAGGGATACGAGCAGTACTTC.

This clonotype was detected many times. This rearrangement joins TRBV5-1 to TRBJ2-1; a weak D match, TRBD2 (5 bases). Germline-derived CDR1 and CDR2 are SGHRS and YFSETQ. This CDR3 has 15 amino acids. V lost 0 bases and J lost 5, with 12 bases in between. CDR3 in DNA: TGCGCCAGCAGCTTGGGCCAGCGAGGGAACAATGAGCAGTTCTTC. Amino acids: CASSLGQRGNNEQFF.

The chain uses TRBV7-3 and TRBJ2-1, with D perhaps matching TRBD2 (6 bases). Looked up from germline, CDR1 is SGHTA and CDR2 is FQGTGA. V lost 0 bases, J lost 8 bases, and 8 bases lay in between. The CDR3 totals 13 residues. CDR3 sequence: CASSLTGTDEQFF. The CDR3, as DNA: TGTGCCAGCAGCTTAACCGGGACTGATGAGCAGTTCTTC. The complete variable domain, with remaining parts taken from reference TRBV7-3 and TRBJ2-1, reads GAGVSQTPSNKVTEKGKYVELRCDPISGHTALYWYRQSLGQGPEFLIYFQGTGAADDSGLPNDRFFAVRPEGSVSTLKIQRTERGDSAVYLCASSLTGTDEQFFGPGTRLTVL.

This clonotype was counted many times. V gene TRBV24-1 combines with J gene TRBJ1-1, with a tentative D call TRBD1 (6 bases). The V gene's germline CDR1 is KGHDR and CDR2 SFDVKD. CDR3 length: 13 residues. Trimming stripped 2 bases from V and 5 bases from J, with 8 bases between. CDR3 protein: CATSDWGRTEAFF. In nucleotides, the CDR3 is TGTGCCACCAGTGATTGGGGGCGGACTGAAGCTTTCTTT.

In its sample, this clonotype was seen many times. The gene calls are TRBV2 and TRBJ2-2; 10 bases match TRBD1. This CDR3 is built from 14 residues. The V gene end was trimmed by 7 bases and the J gene end by 6 bases; junction bases not matched to a gene: 5. Looked up from germline, CDR1 is SNHLY and CDR2 is FYNNEI. The CDR3 sequence is CASTGTGAPGELFF. Written as DNA, the CDR3 is TGTGCCAGCACCGGGACAGGGGCCCCCGGGGAGCTGTTTTTT.

The V and J genes are TRBV5-6 and TRBJ2-7; TRBD2 agrees at 10 bases. The V and J ends lost 0 bases and 2 bases, in that order; junction bases with no gene match: 14. This CDR3 has 19 amino acids. The germline CDR1 and CDR2 sequences are SGHDT and YYEEEE. CDR3: CASSLVIGLAASRAYEQYF. The CDR3 nucleotides are TGTGCCAGCAGCTTGGTGATAGGACTAGCGGCCTCGAGGGCCTACGAGCAGTACTTC. The full variable domain, its missing parts supplied by reference TRBV5-6 and TRBJ2-7, is DAGVTQSPTHLIKTRGQQVTLRCSPKSGHDTVSWYQQALGQGPQFIFQYYEEEERQRGNFPDRFSGHQFPNYSSELNVNALLLGDSALYLCASSLVIGLAASRAYEQYFGPGTRLTVT.

This clonotype occurred many times. V is TRBV18 and J is TRBJ2-5, with D perhaps matching TRBD2 (5 bases). This CDR3 contains 13 residues. From germline, CDR1 is KGHSH and CDR2 LQKENI. Trimming left V 2 bases short and J 7 bases short, with 11 bases between. The CDR3 sequence is CASSPFNRGTQYF. The DNA of the CDR3 is TGTGCCAGCTCACCATTTAACCGGGGGACCCAGTACTTC.

The sample holds a few counts of this clonotype. CDR3 loop: CSARKGLSTDTQYF. The CDR3 DNA reads TGCAGTGCTAGAAAGGGACTAAGCACAGATACGCAGTATTTT. The rearrangement uses TRBV20-1 and TRBJ2-3, with 7 bases lining up with TRBD2. Germline loops: CDR1 DFQATT, CDR2 SNEGSKA (reference sequence). The CDR3 extends over 14 amino acids. J lost 0 bases, V lost 2 bases, and 2 bases had no gene match.

For this clonotype: A read error is possible here, since a much larger clone lies one base away. The rearrangement links TRBV12-3 or TRBV12-4 to TRBJ1-6; TRBD1 might be the D (5 bases). The CDR3 consists of 13 residues. V shed 5 bases and J shed 12 bases, with 14 bases lying between them. As DNA, the CDR3 is TGTGCCAGCAGTGATGGTCATGGGGGACCCCTCCACTTT. The encoded protein is CASSDGHGGPLHF.

The CDR3 sequence: CASRGGSRDEQFF. For the CDR3, the DNA is TGTGCCAGCAGGGGGGGGTCAAGGGATGAGCAGTTCTTC. The V and J genes are TRBV12-3 or TRBV12-4 and TRBJ2-1; TRBD2 aligns across 7 bases. V lost 6 bases and J lost 8; bases outside the gene matches: 7. The CDR3 consists of 13 residues.

In its sample, this clonotype was seen many times. The rearrangement links TRBV10-3 to TRBJ2-1; possible D gene TRBD2, 5 bases. Looked up from germline, CDR1 is ENHRY and CDR2 is SYGVKD. V gave up 3 bases and J gave up 6 bases, with 12 bases separating them. CDR3 size: 14 residues. The CDR3 reads CAISEASSSNEQFF. In DNA form, the CDR3 reads TGTGCCATCAGTGAAGCTAGCTCTAGCAATGAGCAGTTCTTC.

The chain recombines TRBV7-2 with TRBJ2-2; a weak D match, TRBD1 (5 bases). This CDR3 region has 18 residues. V was cut by 0 bases and J by 5 bases, with 19 bases left in between. The germline CDR1 and CDR2 sequences are SGHTA and FQGNSA. Here the CDR3 reads CASSLAGYWGRYTGELFF. CDR3 in DNA: TGTGCCAGCAGCTTAGCGGGATACTGGGGCAGATATACCGGGGAGCTGTTTTTT.

This clonotype was detected ten times or more. V is TRBV20-1 and J is TRBJ2-1; 13 bases line up with TRBD2. V dropped 3 bases and J dropped 5; count of bases not matched to a gene: 10. CDR3 length equals 17 residues. Germline CDR1 DFQATT, CDR2 SNEGSKA (reference sequence). The CDR3 spells CSASGLAGVVRNNEQFF. In DNA form, the CDR3 reads TGCAGTGCTAGCGGACTAGCGGGAGTGGTGAGGAACAATGAGCAGTTCTTC.

CDR3 in amino acids: CASSYSTGYSYNEQFF. The CDR3 bases are TGTGCCAGCAGTTACTCCACGGGGTACTCCTACAATGAGCAGTTCTTC. The rearrangement uses TRBV6-5 and TRBJ2-1; the D gene is possibly TRBD2 (5 bases). The CDR3 is made up of 16 amino acids. Germline CDR1 MNHEY, CDR2 SVGAGI. The V gene lost 0 bases and the J gene lost 0 bases, with 9 bases spanning the gap.

The chain has TRBV6-1 and TRBJ2-3, with 10 bases lining up with TRBD2. Germline V CDR1 and CDR2: MNHNS, SASEGT. J lost 4 bases, V lost 6 bases, and 10 bases had no gene match. There are 16 residues in the CDR3. In DNA, the CDR3 is TGTGCCAGCAGATTGCGGGGTAGCGGGAGGTCAGATACGCAGTATTTT. Translated, it gives CASRLRGSGRSDTQYF.

This clonotype has ten or more counts. The chain carries TRBV24-1 and TRBJ2-1; D is uncertain. The CDR3 runs 16 residues. V lost 2 bases to trimming and J lost 5 bases, with 15 bases between them. Looked up from germline, CDR1 is KGHDR and CDR2 is SFDVKD. This CDR3 is CATSDSSLSLDNEQFF. CDR3 DNA sequence: TGTGCCACCAGTGATTCATCTCTCTCTCTTGACAATGAGCAGTTCTTC.

This clonotype showed up just a few times. J is TRBJ2-3 and V is TRBV29-1, with 7 bases lining up with TRBD2. V lost 2 bases, J lost 7 bases, and 12 bases stayed unmatched. The CDR3 length is 15 residues. Germline CDR1 reads SQVTM; CDR2 reads ANQGSEA. The CDR3 region is CSVEPTGGLTYTQYF. CDR3 sequence (DNA): TGCAGCGTTGAACCCACGGGGGGTCTCACGTATACGCAGTATTTT.

This clonotype was observed many times. This sequence joins TRBV12-3 or TRBV12-4 and TRBJ1-1; D gene ambiguous. Trimming removed 2 bases at V and 4 bases at J, with 8 bases between. The CDR3 is made up of 13 amino acids. CDR3 amino acids: CASSLSLGTEAFF. CDR3 nucleotides: TGTGCCAGCAGTTTATCCCTGGGCACTGAAGCTTTCTTT.

This clonotype has just a few counts. The chain combines TRBV20-1 with TRBJ1-5, with D possibly matching TRBD1 (5 bases). The ends were cut back, 3 bases at V and 7 bases at J, with 13 bases in the middle. Per the germline V gene, CDR1 is DFQATT and CDR2 is SNEGSKA (reference sequence). The CDR3 covers 13 residues. CDR3 in amino acids: CSASVQGPQPQHF. The CDR3 DNA reads as TGCAGTGCTAGTGTCCAGGGACCCCAGCCCCAGCATTTT.

This clonotype was seen at least ten times. The chain is built from TRBV5-5 and TRBJ2-7; D not certain. V gave up 0 bases and J gave up 3 bases, with 7 bases separating them. This CDR3 has 13 amino acids. Germline V CDR1 and CDR2: SGHKS, YYEKEE (reference sequence). The CDR3 region has the DNA TGTGCCAGCAGCTTGGCACAGCTCTACGAGCAGTACTTC. This translates into CASSLAQLYEQYF.

This clonotype has more than one count but fewer than ten. The chain employs TRBV6-2 or TRBV6-3 and TRBJ2-3, with 11 nucleotides matching TRBD2. Trimming removed 8 bases from V and 2 bases from J; junction bases left unmatched: 9. This CDR3 has 16 residues. In germline, CDR1 is MNHEY, CDR2 SVGEGT. CDR3: CASGLAGGPNTDTQYF. The CDR3 DNA reads TGTGCCAGCGGATTAGCGGGAGGGCCAAACACAGATACGCAGTATTTT.

This clonotype was detected ten times or more. The V and J genes are TRBV18 and TRBJ1-1; D might be TRBD1 (5 bases). The germline CDR1 and CDR2 sequences are KGHSH and LQKENI. Deletions cut 7 bases from V and 5 bases from J, with 11 bases between. The CDR3 sequence is 12 residues long. CDR3 in DNA: TGTGCCAGCTTCAGGGATGGGACTGAAGCTTTCTTT. Its translation is CASFRDGTEAFF. Full variable domain (rest looked up from reference TRBV18 and TRBJ1-1): NAGVMQNPRHLVRRRGQEARLRCSPMKGHSHVYWYRQLPEEGLKFMVYLQKENIIDESGMPKERFSAEFPKEGPSILRIQQVVRGDSAAYFCASFRDGTEAFFGQGTRLTVV.

The chain combines TRBV7-9 with TRBJ2-7, with 7 bases lining up with TRBD1. The CDR3 totals 15 residues. The germline V gene encodes CDR1 SEHNR and CDR2 FQNEAQ (reference sequence). The junction had 10 bases not matched to a gene; V was cut back by 5 bases and J by 3 bases. CDR3 residues: CASSGDRDILYEQYF. CDR3 nucleotides: TGTGCCAGCAGCGGTGACAGGGATATTCTCTACGAGCAGTACTTC.

Many counts were recorded for this clonotype. The rearrangement uses TRBV24-1 and TRBJ2-5; D may be TRBD1 or TRBD2 (5 bases each). CDR1 and CDR2 (germline): KGHDR, SFDVKD. Trimming pared 3 bases from V and 7 bases from J, leaving 17 bases between. The CDR3 spans 15 residues. Here the CDR3 reads CATSDVRGAGRTQYF. Written as DNA, the CDR3 is TGTGCCACCAGTGATGTTCGAGGGGCCGGACGGACCCAGTACTTC.

The CDR3 region has the DNA TGCGCCAGCAGCTTTCAGACCCTGAATGAGCAGTTCTTC. This translates into CASSFQTLNEQFF. The chain uses TRBV5-1 and TRBJ2-1; D unclear. V was shortened by 2 bases and J by 7 bases, with 10 bases between the two germline ends. CDR3 length: 13 amino acids. The germline V gene has CDR1 SGHRS and CDR2 YFSETQ.

This clonotype was picked up many times. The chain carries TRBV6-2 or TRBV6-3 and TRBJ1-1, with TRBD1 as a possible D gene (6 bases). This CDR3 contains 15 residues. Looked up from germline, CDR1 is MNHEY and CDR2 is SVGEGT. V was cut by 4 bases and J by 0 bases, with 12 bases left in between. The CDR3 DNA reads as TGTGCCAGCAGTTTTGGGGGCCACATGAACACTGAAGCTTTCTTT. Protein sequence: CASSFGGHMNTEAFF.